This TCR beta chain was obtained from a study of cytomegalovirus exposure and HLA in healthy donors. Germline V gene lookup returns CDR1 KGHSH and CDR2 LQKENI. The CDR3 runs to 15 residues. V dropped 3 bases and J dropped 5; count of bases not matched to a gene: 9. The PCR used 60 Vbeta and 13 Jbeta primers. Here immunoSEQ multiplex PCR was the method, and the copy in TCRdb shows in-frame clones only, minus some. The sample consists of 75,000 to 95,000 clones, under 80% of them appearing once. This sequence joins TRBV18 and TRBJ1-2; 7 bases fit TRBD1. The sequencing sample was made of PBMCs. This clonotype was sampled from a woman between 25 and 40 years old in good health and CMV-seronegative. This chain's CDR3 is CASSPGQQTLYGYTF. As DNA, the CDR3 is TGTGCCAGCTCACCGGGACAGCAGACCTTATATGGCTACACCTTC. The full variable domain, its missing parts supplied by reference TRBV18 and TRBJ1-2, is NAGVMQNPRHLVRRRGQEARLRCSPMKGHSHVYWYRQLPEEGLKFMVYLQKENIIDESGMPKERFSAEFPKEGPSILRIQQVVRGDSAAYFCASSPGQQTLYGYTFGSGTRLTVV.